This TCR beta chain was captured in a study of beta chain features in type 1 diabetes. As for the study in general: On cell yields, gender and age, patients and healthy donors were similar. Overall study results and limits: Moderate but significant shortening of TCRB CDR3s was recorded in all four CD4+ subsets from Type 1 diabetes patients. The similarity of naive, central memory and Treg TCRB repertoires appeared greater among patients than among healthy donors.

Germline-derived CDR1 and CDR2 are MGHRA and YSYEKL. With 0 bases removed from V and 8 bases from J, the gap between germline ends came to 16 bases. The CDR3 extends over 15 amino acids. Every isolated RNA sample was fully reverse transcribed, so sequencing captured expressed TCRB transcripts. Sequencing used immunoSEQ multiplex PCR; TCRdb keeps in-frame clones, though not all of them. This table holds hundreds of thousands of clones, about an eighth found once. CD4+ naive, central memory, regulatory and stem cell-like memory subsets were isolated by sorting on CD45RO/CCR7/CD25/CD127/CD95/CD27. Sorting gave populations that all exceeded 95% purity. Of note for this clone: Antigen: not known.

The chain couples TRBV4-1 to TRBJ1-2, with D maybe TRBD1 (5 bases). This sequence was found in a man younger than 30 with type 1 diabetes. The specimen sequenced was naive CD4+ T cells from blood. CDR3 region: CASSQDPGPAVGYTF. In nucleotides, the CDR3 is TGCGCCAGCAGCCAAGACCCGGGACCGGCAGTGGGCTACACCTTC.